These 10 T cell receptor beta chains were sequenced from one sample in a study of identical twins. One entry per CDR3 protein results from TCRdb running MiXCR on the 5' RACE reads. The sample shows 250,000 to 300,000 distinct CDR3 sequences, around 9.7% of them seen only once. These data were also filed under a second study, of yellow fever vaccine responses in identical twins.

Source material: CD8+ T cells sorted from blood. These receptors were taken from a woman younger than 30 in good health.

This clonotype was recorded a few times. The chain uses TRBV6-2 or TRBV6-3 and TRBJ2-2; possible D gene TRBD2, 6 bases. Germline CDR1 MNHEY, CDR2 SVGEGT. This CDR3 spans 15 amino acids. With 5 bases removed from V and 1 base from J, the gap between germline ends came to 11 bases. Here the CDR3 DNA reads TGTGCCAGCAGTCGAATAGCGGTGAACACCGGGGAGCTGTTTTTT. Its protein product is CASSRIAVNTGELFF.

This clonotype was counted a single time. This may come from a read error, since a much larger clone is one base off. The chain couples TRBV11-1 to TRBJ2-2, with D tentatively TRBD1 or TRBD2 (5 bases each). The length of the CDR3 is 18 residues. Deletions cut 5 bases from V and 3 bases from J, with 22 bases between. The germline V gene has CDR1 SGHAT and CDR2 FQDESV (reference sequence). The CDR3 here is CASSPSTGTTTDTGELFF. Written as DNA, the CDR3 is TGTGCCAGCAGCCCATCGACCGGGACGACTACGGACACCGGGGAGCTGTTTTTT.

V and J are TRBV27 and TRBJ2-2; D is unclear. The CDR3 is 12 residues long. Germline values: CDR1 MNHEY, CDR2 SMNVEV (reference sequence). V was cut by 5 bases and J by 4 bases, with 5 bases left in between. CDR3 coding DNA: TGTGCCAGCAGTCACAGCACCGGGGAGCTGTTTTTT. Translated, it gives CASSHSTGELFF.

Ten or more counts support this clonotype. The V call is TRBV7-9, the J call TRBJ2-7; D possibly corresponds to TRBD1 (6 bases). CDR1 is SEHNR and CDR2 is FQNEAQ in the germline V gene (reference sequence). V gave up 4 bases and J gave up 2 bases, with 18 bases separating them. The CDR3 runs to 16 residues. DNA of the CDR3: TGTGCCAGCAGCTCCCCAATCAGGGCAGGGGCCTACGAGCAGTACTTC. It encodes CASSSPIRAGAYEQYF.

This rearrangement joins TRBV9 to TRBJ2-7, with 7 positions matching TRBD2. This CDR3 contains 18 residues. CDR1 and CDR2 from the germline V gene are SGDLS and YYNGEE. V shed 3 bases and J 0 bases; nucleotides not matched to a gene: 15. CDR3 sequence reads: CASSDPVLGGISSYEQYF. The CDR3 DNA sequence: TGTGCCAGCAGCGACCCCGTTCTCGGGGGGATCAGCTCCTACGAGCAGTACTTC.

A few counts support this clonotype. V and J are TRBV27 and TRBJ2-2; D is ambiguous. V was shortened by 4 bases and J by 1 base, with 7 bases between the two germline ends. The CDR3 contains 14 residues. Germline V gene data show CDR1 as MNHEY and CDR2 as SMNVEV (reference sequence). CDR3 in amino acids: CASSSPLNTGELFF. The DNA for the CDR3 is TGTGCCAGCAGTTCGCCCTTGAACACCGGGGAGCTGTTTTTT.

This clonotype was counted ten times or more. The V call is TRBV4-3, the J call TRBJ2-3; 14 bases map to TRBD2. Germline trimming cut 0 bases from V and 5 bases from J; bases unmatched to any gene: 13. The CDR3 length is 20 residues. From germline, CDR1 is LGHNA and CDR2 YSLEER. CDR3 loop: CASSQDPTPPGLAGVDTQYF. The CDR3 DNA reads TGCGCCAGCAGCCAAGATCCAACTCCGCCGGGACTAGCGGGAGTAGATACGCAGTATTTT.

This clonotype was recorded a few times. The rearrangement joins TRBV12-3 or TRBV12-4 to TRBJ2-1, with D maybe TRBD2 (5 bases). The ends were cut back, 4 bases at V and 4 bases at J, with 14 bases in the middle. CDR3 length equals 15 residues. The CDR3, as DNA: TGTGCCAGCAGTTCGGGGATGGCGGATTACAATGAGCAGTTCTTC. This sequence encodes CASSSGMADYNEQFF.

This clonotype showed up many times. The rearrangement joins TRBV12-3 or TRBV12-4 to TRBJ2-1; 13 positions agree with TRBD2. Losses at the gene ends were 6 bases for V and 2 bases for J; bases not matched to a gene: 4. The CDR3 covers 16 residues. This CDR3 is CASSRLAGGPYNEQFF. In nucleotides, the CDR3 is TGTGCCAGCAGCCGACTAGCGGGGGGCCCCTACAATGAGCAGTTCTTC.

V gene TRBV29-1 combines with J gene TRBJ2-6; D possibly corresponds to TRBD2 (5 bases). Per germline, CDR1 SQVTM and CDR2 ANQGSEA. Trimming pared 5 bases from V and 0 bases from J, leaving 17 bases between. The CDR3 loop spans 17 amino acids. The CDR3: CSVKRADASSGANVLTF. The CDR3 DNA reads TGCAGCGTTAAACGAGCGGACGCAAGCTCTGGGGCCAACGTCCTGACTTTC.